This entry features one T cell receptor (beta chain) sequence. Its matching antigen is unknown. The germline V gene has CDR1 SGHVS and CDR2 FNYEAQ. The CDR3 loop spans 17 amino acids. V dropped 5 bases and J dropped 4; count of bases not matched to a gene: 13. The data were taken from a study of blood T cells in healthy people across ages. Whole-study results and caveats: Possibly, changes in expanded clonotypes were confounded because donor CMV status was unknown.

For the second PCR, which ran for roughly 7 to 11 cycles, a sample-barcoded 5' primer and a J-beta primer mix were used. One entry per CDR3 protein results from TCRdb running MiXCR on the 5' RACE reads. The sample consists of approximately 830,000 distinct CDR3 sequences, under 80% of them appearing once. The sequenced sample was blood. The J gene is TRBJ2-3, the V gene TRBV7-6, with 9 bases that match TRBD1. The source of this sequence is a man under 40 in good health. CDR3 in DNA: TGTGCCAGCAGCCAACAGCCGTTGGGACAGGGACCAGATACGCAGTATTTT. The encoded protein is CASSQQPLGQGPDTQYF.